Shown below are 28 T cell receptor beta chains from a single sample sequenced in a study of blood T cell dynamics during melanoma immunotherapy. Profiling relied on immunoSEQ multiplex PCR, and the TCRdb table lists in-frame clones only, not all of them. The sample records under 15,000 clones, around 89% being singletons. Sample time point: week 3, after first cycle of checkpoint inhibitor. This sample comprised blood, obtained from a patient treated with checkpoint blockade. All receptors derive from a human donor with melanoma.

The V and J genes are TRBV11-2 and TRBJ2-1; TRBD2 is a possible D gene (5 bases). Germline loops: CDR1 SGHAT, CDR2 FQNNGV. V lost 1 base and J 2 bases, leaving 9 bases between the germline ends. This CDR3 spans 15 amino acids. The CDR3 reads CASSLAGMAYNEQFF. DNA of the CDR3: TGTGCCAGCAGCTTAGCCGGGATGGCCTACAATGAGCAGTTCTTC.

V and J are TRBV29-1 and TRBJ1-3; possibly TRBD1 for D (5 bases). Trimming left V 7 bases short and J 8 bases short, with 15 bases between. CDR1 and CDR2 from the germline V gene are SQVTM and ANQGSEA. CDR3 size: 12 residues. The CDR3 coding sequence is TGCAGCGGGCTCCAGGGTCAAGACACCATATATTTT. The encoded protein is CSGLQGQDTIYF. Full variable domain (missing parts from reference TRBV29-1 and TRBJ1-3): SAVISQKPSRDICQRGTSLTIQCQVDSQVTMMFWYRQQPGQSLTLIATANQGSEATYESGFVIDKFPISRPNLTFSTLTVSNMSPEDSSIYLCSGLQGQDTIYFGEGSWLTVV.

The chain combines TRBV5-1 with TRBJ2-3, with D unresolved. The V gene lost 0 bases and the J gene lost 2 bases, with 7 bases spanning the gap. Germline loops: CDR1 SGHRS, CDR2 YFSETQ. CDR3 length equals 14 residues. Here the CDR3 reads CASSLGGLTDTQYF. Here the CDR3 DNA reads TGCGCCAGCAGCTTGGGTGGTCTCACAGATACGCAGTATTTT. Filled out from reference TRBV5-1 and TRBJ2-3, the complete variable domain reads KAGVTQTPRYLIKTRGQQVTLSCSPISGHRSVSWYQQTPGQGLQFLFEYFSETQRNKGNFPGRFSGRQFSNSRSEMNVSTLELGDSALYLCASSLGGLTDTQYFGPGTRLTVL.

This rearrangement joins TRBV6-1 to TRBJ1-2, with TRBD1 matching 10 bases. Trimming cost V 4 bases and J 6 bases; bases outside gene matches: 8. The V gene's germline CDR1 is MNHNS and CDR2 SASEGT. The CDR3 runs to 15 residues. CDR3 protein: CASSAQGQGRDGYTF. The CDR3 DNA is TGTGCCAGCAGTGCTCAGGGACAGGGGAGGGATGGCTACACCTTC.

This clone was seen a handful of times. The chain employs TRBV14 and TRBJ2-5; D might be TRBD2 (5 bases). The V end lost 0 bases, the J end lost 4 bases, and 9 bases lay between the germline ends. CDR3 length: 14 residues. CDR1 is SGHDN, CDR2 FVKESK, per germline. CDR3 sequence (DNA): TGTGCCAGCAGCCAAGATATGAGGGCAGAGACCCAGTACTTC. It encodes CASSQDMRAETQYF. The entire variable domain, with the rest obtained from reference TRBV14 and TRBJ2-5, is as follows: EAGVTQFPSHSVIEKGQTVTLRCDPISGHDNLYWYRRVMGKEIKFLLHFVKESKQDESGMPNNRFLAERTGGTYSTLKVQPAELEDSGVYFCASSQDMRAETQYFGPGTRLLVL.

This sequence joins TRBV7-3 and TRBJ2-3, with TRBD2 identical over 8 bases. This CDR3 has 16 amino acids. CDR1 SGHTA and CDR2 FQGTGA come from the germline V gene. The J segment lost 6 bases and the V segment lost 2 bases, leaving 10 bases of the junction unmatched. In DNA form, the CDR3 reads TGTGCCAGCAGCTTACGGGTTGGGACTAGTCGGGATACGCAGTATTTT. It specifies CASSLRVGTSRDTQYF. Complete variable domain (other parts from reference TRBV7-3 and TRBJ2-3): GAGVSQTPSNKVTEKGKYVELRCDPISGHTALYWYRQSLGQGPEFLIYFQGTGAADDSGLPNDRFFAVRPEGSVSTLKIQRTERGDSAVYLCASSLRVGTSRDTQYFGPGTRLTVL.

The gene calls are TRBV5-1 and TRBJ2-6; no definite D call. CDR3 length: 15 residues. The V and J ends lost 4 bases and 1 base respectively, with 9 bases between them. Germline CDR1 reads SGHRS; CDR2 reads YFSETQ. CDR3 coding DNA: TGCGCCAGCAGCCCAGGTGGGTCTGGGGCCAACGTCCTGACTTTC. It encodes CASSPGGSGANVLTF.

This chain connects TRBV7-9 to TRBJ2-3; D might be TRBD2 (6 bases). Germline V gene lookup returns CDR1 SEHNR and CDR2 FQNEAQ (reference sequence). The CDR3 has 15 amino acids. The germline V and J ends were trimmed by 2 bases and 5 bases, with 14 bases remaining between them. The CDR3 DNA follows: TGTGCCAGCAGCTTACGGGGGTCGGTAGAAGATACGCAGTATTTT. It yields the protein CASSLRGSVEDTQYF.

CDR3 nucleotides: TGTGCCAGCAGCTTGGGGGCCAACTATGGCTACACCTTC. Translating gives CASSLGANYGYTF. The chain couples TRBV5-8 to TRBJ1-2; D remains unclear. Germline CDR1 reads SGHTS; CDR2 reads YDEGEE. The CDR3 covers 13 residues. The ends were cut back, 0 bases at V and 2 bases at J, with 5 bases in the middle.

The V gene is TRBV7-2, the J gene TRBJ2-2; D is unresolved. Trimming left V 1 base short and J 8 bases short, with 11 bases between. This CDR3 is built from 14 residues. The germline V gene has CDR1 SGHTA and CDR2 FQGNSA. DNA of the CDR3: TGTGCCAGCAGCTTAGAGTCTACAAGGGGGGAGCTGTTTTTT. Translating it yields CASSLESTRGELFF. Supplemented by reference TRBV7-2 and TRBJ2-2, the full variable domain reads GAGVSQSPSNKVTEKGKDVELRCDPISGHTALYWYRQSLGQGLEFLIYFQGNSAPDKSGLPSDRFSAERTGGSVSTLTIQRTQQEDSAVYLCASSLESTRGELFFGEGSRLTVL.

The V and J genes are TRBV6-1 and TRBJ1-1, with D uncertain. The germline gives CDR1 MNHNS, CDR2 SASEGT. The V and J ends lost 1 base and 0 bases respectively, with 0 bases between them. The CDR3 has 12 residues. The CDR3 sequence is CASSEVNTEAFF. The CDR3 DNA reads TGTGCCAGCAGTGAAGTGAACACTGAAGCTTTCTTT.

The genes are TRBV6-1 and TRBJ2-7, with D hard to call. V lost 7 bases, J lost 0 bases, and 10 bases lay in between. The CDR3 is made up of 13 amino acids. Germline lookup yields CDR1 MNHNS and CDR2 SASEGT. CDR3 residues: CASIQATSYEQYF. In DNA, the CDR3 is TGTGCCAGCATCCAGGCTACCTCCTACGAGCAGTACTTC.

This clone was seen once. The chain is built from TRBV2 and TRBJ2-3; TRBD2 matches at 9 bases. With 6 bases clipped from V and 2 bases from J, the junction kept 6 bases outside the gene matches. The CDR3 extends over 15 amino acids. The germline gives CDR1 SNHLY, CDR2 FYNNEI. This CDR3 is CASRRTSDLTDTQYF. The CDR3 DNA follows: TGTGCCAGCAGAAGGACTAGCGACCTCACAGATACGCAGTATTTT. Combining the CDR3 with reference TRBV2 and TRBJ2-3 gives the whole variable domain EPEVTQTPSHQVTQMGQEVILRCVPISNHLYFYWYRQILGQKVEFLVSFYNNEISEKSEIFDDQFSVERPDGSNFTLKIRSTKLEDSAMYFCASRRTSDLTDTQYFGPGTRLTVL.

This rearrangement joins TRBV6-5 to TRBJ2-3; 7 bases agree with TRBD1. Trimming at V came to 6 bases and at J to 2 bases, leaving 5 bases not matched to a gene. Germline lookup yields CDR1 MNHEY and CDR2 SVGAGI. This CDR3 spans 14 amino acids. CDR3 nucleotides: TGTGCCAGCAGACAGGGGATATTCACAGATACGCAGTATTTT. Amino acid sequence: CASRQGIFTDTQYF.

The table lists this clone with a count of one. This CDR3 is CASSSRTGGTGELFF. As DNA, the CDR3 is TGTGCCAGCAGTTCCCGGACAGGGGGCACCGGGGAGCTGTTTTTT. V and J are TRBV27 and TRBJ2-2; 10 nucleotides line up with TRBD1. The germline CDR1 and CDR2 sequences are MNHEY and SMNVEV (reference sequence). Trimming removed 4 bases from V and 4 bases from J; junction bases left unmatched: 3. The CDR3 is made up of 15 amino acids.

The V gene is TRBV5-6, the J gene TRBJ2-5, with unresolved D. There are 11 residues in the CDR3. Germline CDR1 and CDR2: SGHDT and YYEEEE. The ends were cut back, 3 bases at V and 5 bases at J, with 5 bases in the middle. CDR3 nucleotides: TGTGCCAGCAGCTATGGGGAGACCCAGTACTTC. Residues: CASSYGETQYF.

The CDR3 nucleotides are TGTGCCAGCAGTTTTGGCAGGGCCTATGGCTACACCTTC. Its protein product is CASSFGRAYGYTF. J is TRBJ1-2 and V is TRBV28; D might be TRBD1 (5 bases). This CDR3 is 13 amino acids long. Germline V CDR1 and CDR2: MDHEN, SYDVKM. Trimming took off 3 bases at V and 4 bases at J, with 9 bases between the two ends.

This clone has more than one count but fewer than ten. The chain's CDR3 is CASSIQAGGNTGELFF. As DNA, the CDR3 is TGTGCCAGTAGTATTCAGGCAGGGGGAAATACCGGGGAGCTGTTTTTT. V and J are TRBV19 and TRBJ2-2; 7 bases map to TRBD1. The CDR3 covers 16 residues. J lost 5 bases, V lost 3 bases, and 9 bases had no gene match. Germline CDR1 LNHDA, CDR2 SQIVND (reference sequence).

V is TRBV18 and J is TRBJ1-1, with TRBD1 identical over 9 bases. J was trimmed by 2 bases and V by 10 bases; bases with no gene match: 8. The germline CDR1 and CDR2 sequences are KGHSH and LQKENI. The CDR3 runs 14 residues. CDR3 sequence: CATLRDRDNTEAFF. The DNA of the CDR3 is TGTGCCACCCTCCGGGACAGGGACAACACTGAAGCTTTCTTT.

The chain carries TRBV7-2 and TRBJ2-2; 8 bases line up with TRBD2. Germline CDR1 reads SGHTA; CDR2 reads FQGNSA. CDR3 length: 15 residues. J lost 6 bases, V lost 3 bases, and 6 bases had no gene match. The CDR3: CASSLGLGGAGELFF. The CDR3 DNA is TGTGCCAGCAGCTTGGGACTAGGAGGGGCCGGGGAGCTGTTTTTT.

This chain connects TRBV11-3 to TRBJ2-1, with 8 positions matching TRBD2. Looked up from germline, CDR1 is SGHNT and CDR2 is YENEEA. V shed 1 base and J 4 bases; nucleotides not matched to a gene: 3. The CDR3 contains 15 residues. The CDR3 loop is CASSLGTSGYNEQFF. Written as DNA, the CDR3 is TGTGCCAGCAGCTTAGGCACTAGCGGATACAATGAGCAGTTCTTC.

This clone was picked up one time. This chain links TRBV7-8 with TRBJ2-7; unclear D gene. The CDR3 has 14 amino acids. Germline V gene data show CDR1 as SGHVS and CDR2 as FQNEAQ. The V end lost 0 bases, the J end lost 0 bases, and 6 bases lay between the germline ends. CDR3 protein: CASSLAAISYEQYF. In DNA, the CDR3 is TGTGCCAGCAGCTTAGCAGCTATCTCCTACGAGCAGTACTTC.

The chain couples TRBV6-4 to TRBJ2-5, with 7 bases fitting TRBD2. V was pared by 4 bases and J by 4 bases, with 3 bases of the junction left unmatched. The CDR3 spans 13 residues. Germline CDR1 is MRHNA and CDR2 is SNTAGT. CDR3 nucleotides: TGTGCCAGCAGTGGGGACTACGGAGAGACCCAGTACTTC. Residues: CASSGDYGETQYF.

The V and J genes are TRBV18 and TRBJ1-2; 8 bases are shared with TRBD1. The germline V gene encodes CDR1 KGHSH and CDR2 LQKENI. V lost 6 bases and J lost 0; bases outside the gene matches: 3. This CDR3 region has 14 residues. This chain's CDR3 is CASSGQAANYGYTF. CDR3 sequence (DNA): TGTGCCAGCTCGGGACAGGCAGCTAACTATGGCTACACCTTC.

This clone appeared once. V usage is TRBV27 and J usage is TRBJ1-4; no definite D call. Trimming removed 4 bases from V and 8 bases from J, with 11 bases in between. Germline lookup yields CDR1 MNHEY and CDR2 SMNVEV (reference sequence). The CDR3 covers 13 residues. The DNA for the CDR3 is TGTGCCAGCAGTTCCGGGAGGGCGGAAAAACTGTTTTTT. Amino acids: CASSSGRAEKLFF.

The rearrangement joins TRBV4-1 to TRBJ1-1, with a tentative D call TRBD1 (6 bases). V was clipped by 1 base and J by 1 base, with 16 bases between them. The germline V gene has CDR1 MGHRA and CDR2 YSYEKL. The CDR3 covers 17 residues. As DNA, the CDR3 is TGCGCCAGCAGCCAAGGACCCGGGGGCAGGAGGAACACTGAAGCTTTCTTT. It is translated as CASSQGPGGRRNTEAFF.

V is TRBV7-9 and J is TRBJ1-3, with D possibly being TRBD1 (6 bases). Deletions cut 5 bases from V and 4 bases from J, with 21 bases between. Germline V gene lookup returns CDR1 SEHNR and CDR2 FQNEAQ (reference sequence). The length of the CDR3 is 17 residues. The CDR3 DNA reads as TGTGCCAGCAGCACCCGGGGCGCAGGGGAGACAGGAAACACCATATATTTT. Translated, it gives CASSTRGAGETGNTIYF.

The rearrangement uses TRBV2 and TRBJ2-7, with TRBD1 matching 7 bases. The CDR3 runs 15 residues. After removal of 6 bases from V and 0 bases from J, the junction contained 8 bases not matched to a gene. Germline CDR1 and CDR2: SNHLY and FYNNEI. As DNA, the CDR3 is TGTGCCAGCAGCCAGGGACAGATCCCCTCCTACGAGCAGTACTTC. As protein: CASSQGQIPSYEQYF.